This entry is about one T cell receptor (beta chain). Its antigen has not been determined. The input lacks base qualities; no much larger clone sits a single base away. Germline trimming amounts to 4 bases on V and 0 bases on J, with 4 as the count of junction bases outside the gene matches. The cysteine opens and the phenylalanine closes a CDR3 of 16 amino acids. This entry keeps only the CDR3 DNA: 48 bases, framed from base 1. CDR1 and CDR2 are read off the germline V gene as SGHRS and YFSETQ. These data come from a study of blood T cell repertoires in COVID-19 (dated by TCRdb to 2018 to 2021). Describing the broader study: Collaborator samples came from the United States, Italy and Spain and covered acute and convalescent phases of COVID-19. A de-identified subject ID, COVID-19 status, age in years and sex were almost always included in the sample metadata. The material from the prospective study consisted of cDNA or gDNA derived from T cells, B-cell-depleted T cells, or PBMCs. The repertoires were released in a freely available public database meant as a resource for research on the immune response to SARS-CoV-2. Where available, HLA class I and class II types were taken from metadata supplied by the sample provider and were not determined by assay-based typing. Subjects who had been exposed to COVID-19, were actively infected with it, or had recovered from it provided the deeply sampled blood TCRbeta repertoires that made up the dataset. Samples were obtained from the ongoing ImmuneRACE study (first 160 participants) and from 950 to 1,500 subjects provided by 6 global collaborators.

Results and caveats for the whole study, not just this receptor: The quantity of clinical and demographic metadata differed by source and by participant and was supplied without curation.

Another Seattle source contributed samples from volunteer blood donors who had recovered from COVID-19. Whole blood was collected in K2EDTA tubes by collaborating institutions according to the institutions' own protocols. For TCRbeta analysis, collaborators shipped samples as frozen whole blood, isolated PBMCs, or DNA extracted from either of those sample types. TCRbeta CDR3 regions were amplified from genomic DNA using the immunoSEQ Assay, a bias-controlled multiplex PCR. The published analysis was carried out like this. The number of nucleated cells in each sample was estimated by amplification of reference gene primers within the assay. To quantify the absolute abundance of each unique TCRbeta CDR3 rearrangement, sequence reads were collapsed and filtered. For each sample, productive Simpson clonality was calculated as the square root of Simpson's diversity index across productive rearrangements. In TCRdb, the immuneACCESS table is reduced to in-frame sequences with V and J assigned. These tables do not hold every clone; where another copy was compared, an unresolved V gene accounts for under half, and the others remain unexplained. That table is the source of V, J and clone size, and D and trimming were worked out from the DNA. The sample has over 250,000 clones on record, 83% of them singletons. The ten top clones hold around a tenth of the sample.

The sample consisted of peripheral blood. The chain links TRBV5-1 with TRBJ2-6, and 7 junctional nucleotides match TRBD1. This TCR came from a woman in her forties or fifties who had recovered from COVID-19. In nucleotides, the sequence is TGCGCCAGCAGCCCGGGACAGCACTCTGGGGCCAACGTCCTGACTTTC. This codes for CASSPGQHSGANVLTF. Full variable domain (CDR3 extended with the reference TRBV5-1 and TRBJ2-6 proteins): KAGVTQTPRYLIKTRGQQVTLSCSPISGHRSVSWYQQTPGQGLQFLFEYFSETQRNKGNFPGRFSGRQFSNSRSEMNVSTLELGDSALYLCASSPGQHSGANVLTFGAGSRLTVL.